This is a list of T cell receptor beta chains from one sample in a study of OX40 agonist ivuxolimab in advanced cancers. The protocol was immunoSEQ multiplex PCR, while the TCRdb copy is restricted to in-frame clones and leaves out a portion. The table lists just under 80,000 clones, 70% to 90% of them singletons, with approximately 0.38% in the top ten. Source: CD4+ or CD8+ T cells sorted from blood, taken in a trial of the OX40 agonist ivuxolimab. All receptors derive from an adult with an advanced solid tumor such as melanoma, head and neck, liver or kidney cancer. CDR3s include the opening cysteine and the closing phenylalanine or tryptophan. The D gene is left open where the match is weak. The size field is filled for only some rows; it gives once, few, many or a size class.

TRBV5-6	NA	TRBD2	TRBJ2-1	TGTGCCAGCAGCTTCCGCGGGAGTTTCATCTACAATGAGCAGTTCTTC	CASSFRGSFIYNEQFF
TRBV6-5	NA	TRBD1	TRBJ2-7	TGTGCCAGCGGGACAGCTTACGAGCAGTACTTC	CASGTAYEQYF
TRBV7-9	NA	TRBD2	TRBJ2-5	TGTGCCAGCAGCCTACCGGGGGGTCAAGAGACCCAGTACTTC	CASSLPGGQETQYF
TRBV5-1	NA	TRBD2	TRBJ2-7	TGCGCCAGCAGCCGTAGCGGGTCAACCTACGAGCAGTACTTC	CASSRSGSTYEQYF
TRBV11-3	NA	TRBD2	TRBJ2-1	TGTGCCAGCAGCTTTATGCTAGCGGGAGGAATCAATGAGCAGTTCTTC	CASSFMLAGGINEQFF
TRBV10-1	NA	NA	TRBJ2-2	TGCGCCAGCAGTGAGGGGGACCTGAACACCGGGGAGCTGTTTTTT	CASSEGDLNTGELFF
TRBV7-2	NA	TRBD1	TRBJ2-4	TGTGCCAGCAGCAAAGAGACAGGGGGGTCCAAAAACATTCAGTACTTC	CASSKETGGSKNIQYF
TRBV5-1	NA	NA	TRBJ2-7	TGCGCCAGCAGCGGCGGACTTCAAAGCTCCTACGAGCAGTACTTC	CASSGGLQSSYEQYF
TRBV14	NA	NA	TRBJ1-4	TGTGCCAGCAGCCCTACTACAACTAATGAAAAACTGTTTTTT	CASSPTTTNEKLFF
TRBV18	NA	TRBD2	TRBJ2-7	TGTGCCAGCTCGGATTGGTCTAGCGGGAAGGGCGAGCAGTACTTC	CASSDWSSGKGEQYF
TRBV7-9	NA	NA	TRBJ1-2	TGTGCCAGCAGCTTAGAGGAGGTTCGGGGCTACACCTTC	CASSLEEVRGYTF
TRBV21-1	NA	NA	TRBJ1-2	TGTGCCAGCAGCAAAGTGGGAGCCCAGTCAAGTAACTATGGCTACACCTTC	CASSKVGAQSSNYGYTF
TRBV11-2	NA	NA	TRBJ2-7	TGTGCCAGCAGCCCACCCGTGGGTCCTCCCTACGAGCAGTACTTC	CASSPPVGPPYEQYF
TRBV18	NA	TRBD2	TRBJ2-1	TGTGCCAGCTCACCACCAGGCTTGGCCGGGACTAGCGGCTACAATGAGCAGTTCTTC	CASSPPGLAGTSGYNEQFF
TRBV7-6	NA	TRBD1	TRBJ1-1	TGTGCCAGCAGCTCGTGGACAGGGGGCTCCGCTGAAGCTTTCTTT	CASSSWTGGSAEAFF
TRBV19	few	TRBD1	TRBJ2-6	TGTGCCAGTAGCATCGCGGTCAGGGGGTCTGGGGCCAACGTCCTGACTTTC	CASSIAVRGSGANVLTF
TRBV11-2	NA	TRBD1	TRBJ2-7	TGTGCCAGCAGCTTAGGGCCGGGACAGGGAACCTACGAGCAGTACTTC	CASSLGPGQGTYEQYF
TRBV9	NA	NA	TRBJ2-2	TGTGCCAGCAGCGTAGATCCGATCTCGAACACCGGGGAGCTGTTTTTT	CASSVDPISNTGELFF
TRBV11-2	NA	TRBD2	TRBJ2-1	TGTGCCAGCAGCTTAGCTAGCGGTACCTACAATGAGCAGTTCTTC	CASSLASGTYNEQFF
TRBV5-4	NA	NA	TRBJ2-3	TGTGCCAGCAGCTTGGCGAGACAGGGCACAGATACGCAGTATTTT	CASSLARQGTDTQYF
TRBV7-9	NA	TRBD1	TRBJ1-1	TGTGCCAGCAGCACCTACAGGGGGGAGAACACTGAAGCTTTCTTT	CASSTYRGENTEAFF
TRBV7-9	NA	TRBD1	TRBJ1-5	TGTGCCAGCAGCTTAGACAGGACAGGGGGTCAGCCCCAGCATTTT	CASSLDRTGGQPQHF
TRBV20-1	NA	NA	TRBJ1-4	TGCAGTGCCGAATGGGGAAAACTGTTTTTT	CSAEWGKLFF
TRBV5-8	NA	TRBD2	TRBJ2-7	TGTGCCAGCAGCGGACTAGCGGGAACCCTCGAGCAGTACTTC	CASSGLAGTLEQYF
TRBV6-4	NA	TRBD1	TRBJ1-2	TGTGCCAGCCCACCAGGGGGCGGCGATGGCTACACCTTC	CASPPGGGDGYTF
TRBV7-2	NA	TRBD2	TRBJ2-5	TGTGCCAGCAGCTTAACGACTAGCGCCGAGACGGGGACCCAGTACTTC	CASSLTTSAETGTQYF
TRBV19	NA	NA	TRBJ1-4	TGTGCCAGTAGAGCCGGATGGGAAAAACTGTTTTTT	CASRAGWEKLFF
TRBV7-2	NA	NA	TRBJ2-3	TGTGCCAGCAGCTTAGCCGGCGCACCCGGGGGGCGAAGCACAGATACGCAGTATTTT	CASSLAGAPGGRSTDTQYF
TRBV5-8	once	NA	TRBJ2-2	TGTGCCAGCAGCTTGGACGGGAAGGGCGCCGGGGAGCTGTTTTTT	CASSLDGKGAGELFF
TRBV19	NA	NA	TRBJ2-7	TGTGCCAGTAGTATAATACTGGGGGAGCAGTACTTC	CASSIILGEQYF